This T cell receptor (beta chain) was sequenced for a study of regulatory T cells in long-lasting Graves disease. CDR1 and CDR2 from the germline V gene are KGHSH and LQKENI. V lost 2 bases and J lost 8, with 10 bases in between. The length of the CDR3 is 14 residues. Arm-PCR with iRepertoire HTBI primers amplified the CDR3 regions for these TCR beta libraries. MiXCR, applied by TCRdb to the multiplex PCR reads, yields one record per CDR3 protein. The sample holds about 440,000 distinct CDR3 sequences; 15% are singletons and the top ten take around 15%. Time point reported: newly diagnosed GD, antithyroid drugs for less than 3 months. PBMCs were the source of the RNA used for TCR sequencing. The sample also formed part of further work on T cells in Graves' hyperthyroidism and ophthalmopathy.

Here the sequenced sample was peripheral blood mononuclear cells (PBMCs), taken at new diagnosis, from a patient treated with antithyroid drugs. The genes are TRBV18 and TRBJ1-6, with D maybe TRBD1 (6 bases). The TCR was taken from a woman aged 30 to 39 with Graves disease. CDR3 sequence reads: CASSPSRGDSPLHF. DNA for the CDR3: TGTGCCAGCTCACCAAGCAGGGGAGATTCACCCCTCCACTTT. The full variable domain, with the rest looked up from reference TRBV18 and TRBJ1-6, is NAGVMQNPRHLVRRRGQEARLRCSPMKGHSHVYWYRQLPEEGLKFMVYLQKENIIDESGMPKERFSAEFPKEGPSILRIQQVVRGDSAAYFCASSPSRGDSPLHFGNGTRLTVT.